Below are 4 T cell receptor beta chains sequenced from a single sample in a study of blood T cell repertoires in COVID-19. TCRdb's copy holds only in-frame clones and misses some; the assay was immunoSEQ multiplex PCR. In the table there are roughly 330,000 clones, about 82% of which are singletons. Sequencing input: peripheral blood. All receptors come from a woman between 50 and 59 years old with acute or convalescent COVID-19.

The chain couples TRBV6-5 to TRBJ2-3; 8 positions match TRBD1. This CDR3 has 16 amino acids. Germline V gene sequence: CDR1 MNHEY, CDR2 SVGAGI. Germline trimming cut 1 base from V and 4 bases from J; bases unmatched to any gene: 7. CDR3 nucleotide sequence: TGTGCCAGCAGTTACTTCTACGGGGGACAGGCAGATACGCAGTATTTT. Its protein is CASSYFYGGQADTQYF.

The chain joins TRBV2 to TRBJ2-3, with D maybe TRBD1 (6 bases). With 6 bases removed from V and 0 bases from J, the gap between germline ends came to 19 bases. CDR1 is SNHLY and CDR2 is FYNNEI in the germline V gene. The CDR3 extends over 17 amino acids. As DNA, the CDR3 is TGTGCCAGCAGAGTTATTAGCAGGGGATTAAGCACAGATACGCAGTATTTT. It codes for CASRVISRGLSTDTQYF.

The chain carries TRBV13 and TRBJ2-2; D is undetermined. Germline CDR1 reads PRHDT; CDR2 reads FYEKMQ (reference sequence). Trimming removed 3 bases from V and 6 bases from J, with 8 bases in between. The CDR3 covers 13 residues. CDR3 sequence (DNA): TGTGCCAGCAGCTTTCCTCTTGCCGGGGAGCTGTTTTTT. Protein sequence: CASSFPLAGELFF.

The J gene is TRBJ2-5, the V gene TRBV19; 10 nucleotides line up with TRBD1. Germline CDR1 and CDR2: LNHDA and SQIVND (reference sequence). This CDR3 has 15 residues. V gave up 4 bases and J gave up 2 bases; unmatched junction bases: 4. The DNA for the CDR3 is TGTGCCAGTAGTACCCTGGACAGGGGGCAAGAGACCCAGTACTTC. Translating it yields CASSTLDRGQETQYF. Together with reference TRBV19 and TRBJ2-5, the CDR3 gives the full variable domain: DGGITQSPKYLFRKEGQNVTLSCEQNLNHDAMYWYRQDPGQGLRLIYYSQIVNDFQKGDIAEGYSVSREKKESFPLTVTSAQKNPTAFYLCASSTLDRGQETQYFGPGTRLLVL.